This TCR beta chain comes out of a study of glioma-infiltrating T cells. Notes on the study in general: Above-expected tissue-blood divergence occurred in all gliomas, most in low-grade ones.

Amplification of TCR alpha and beta CDR3 regions from RNA used iRepertoire nested multiplex PCR. Via MiXCR, TCRdb re-called the multiplex PCR reads, giving one row per CDR3 protein. The sample lists fewer than 250,000 distinct CDR3 sequences; around 30% were seen once. This CDR3 comprises 14 residues. In germline, CDR1 is SNHLY, CDR2 FYNNEI. As for this clonotype: Its antigen is as yet unknown. A much larger clone is a single base away; this may be a read error.

V is TRBV2 and J is TRBJ2-3; D remains unclear. Material: glioma tissue, nonneoplastic brain tissue, or PBMCs (not recorded which). The clonotype was recovered from a human donor with low-grade glioma or glioblastoma, undergoing nonglioma brain surgery, or in good health (not recorded which). The CDR3 spells CARSEAPDTDTQYF. CDR3 coding DNA: TGTGCCAGAAGTGAAGCCCCAGACACAGATACGCAGTATTTT.